This entry concerns a single T cell receptor (beta chain). This sample is drawn from a study of Ad26.COV2.S vaccination and SARS-CoV-2 variants. TCRdb keeps only in-frame clones here, not all; method: immunoSEQ multiplex PCR. The table lists under 300,000 clones, 87% of them singletons. Treatment given: 15 to 20 received Ad26.COV2.S at low or high dose, single or two shots; a few received placebo; per-sample allocation not given. At day 63 after the first vaccine or placebo injection, samples were drawn. This TCR was recovered from a person between 18 and 65 years old who received the Ad26.COV2.S COVID-19 vaccine or a placebo. The sample was peripheral blood, taken in a trial of Ad26.COV2.S vaccine versus placebo.

The CDR3 bases are TGTGCCAGTATGCGAGGAGAGACCCAGTACTTC. Its translation is CASMRGETQYF. The chain carries TRBV25-1 and TRBJ2-5; D is undetermined. The CDR3 contains 11 residues. With 9 bases removed from V and 4 bases from J, the gap between germline ends came to 9 bases. CDR1 MGHDK and CDR2 SYGVNS come from the germline V gene.